Each of the 3 T cell receptor beta chains below was sequenced from the same sample in a study of breast tumors, draining lymph nodes, adjacent tissues. Breast cancer patients provided tissue from their axillary draining lymph nodes. TCRdb redid the calling of the multiplex PCR reads with MiXCR, one entry per CDR3 protein. Of 150,000 to 200,000 distinct CDR3 sequences in the sample, approximately 30% were seen once. Sequencing was carried out using axillary lymph node tissue. The receptors derive from a female donor with breast cancer. Some clones in this sample may be carry-over from other donors' samples.

This clonotype was seen many times. The V and J genes are TRBV12-3 or TRBV12-4 and TRBJ2-7; 8 bases line up with TRBD1. The length of the CDR3 is 14 residues. Germline trimming cut 5 bases from V and 1 base from J; bases unmatched to any gene: 4. This CDR3 reads CASSLQGGSYEQYF. Written as DNA, the CDR3 is TGTGCCAGCAGTCTACAGGGGGGATCCTACGAGCAGTACTTC.

As for this clonotype: A much more abundant neighbour one base away suggests this may be a read error. V gene TRBV7-3 combines with J gene TRBJ2-7; unclear D gene. The CDR3 runs to 14 residues. Germline V gene sequence: CDR1 SGHTA, CDR2 FQGTGA. V lost 5 bases and J 9 bases, leaving 20 bases between the germline ends. In DNA, the CDR3 is TGTGCCAGCAGCCTATATGACCGAATTAACGGGCAGTACTTC. Amino acid sequence: CASSLYDRINGQYF.

This clonotype was detected only a few times. A much larger clonotype is one base distant, so this may be a read error. The chain joins TRBV20-1 to TRBJ2-1; 10 bases map to TRBD2. V lost 0 bases, J lost 9 bases, and 5 bases stayed unmatched. CDR3 length: 14 amino acids. Germline V lookup: CDR1 DFQATT, CDR2 SNEGSKA (reference sequence). The CDR3 bases are TGCAGTGCTAGAGAGTCTAGCGGGAGCACTGAGCAGTTCTTC. Translated, it gives CSARESSGSTEQFF.